What follows are 22 T cell receptor beta chains derived from one specimen sequenced in a study of blood T cell repertoires in COVID-19. Clones were sequenced by immunoSEQ multiplex PCR, and TCRdb holds only the in-frame ones, with some missing. The sample shows some 250,000 clones, approximately 86% of them seen only once. The sample consisted of peripheral blood. The receptors derive from a woman under 30 with acute or convalescent COVID-19.

This chain links TRBV3-1 (or the pseudogene TRBV3-2) with TRBJ2-3, with TRBD2 matching over 10 bases. With V trimmed by 0 bases and J by 6 bases, 9 bases remained unmatched. CDR1 LGHDT and CDR2 YNNKEL come from the germline V gene (reference sequence). The CDR3 contains 17 residues. The CDR3 DNA is TGTGCCAGCAGCCAAGATCCCCAGCGGGAGGGCCGGGATACGCAGTATTTT. Translating it yields CASSQDPQREGRDTQYF.

This chain connects TRBV10-1 to TRBJ2-1, with 14 nucleotides matching TRBD2. Trimming cost V 2 bases and J 6 bases; bases outside gene matches: 3. CDR3 length equals 16 residues. CDR1 is WNHNN and CDR2 is SYGVQD in the germline V gene (reference sequence). For the CDR3, the DNA is TGCGCCAGCAGTGAGGGGACTAGCGGGAGTGGCAATGAGCAGTTCTTC. Its protein product is CASSEGTSGSGNEQFF.

CDR3 loop: CASSKQNTGELFF. In DNA form, the CDR3 reads TGTGCCAGCAGCAAGCAGAACACCGGGGAGCTGTTTTTT. This chain links TRBV12-3 or TRBV12-4 with TRBJ2-2, with D uncertain. This CDR3 is built from 13 residues. V lost 6 bases to trimming and J lost 1 base, with 6 bases between them.

The chain's CDR3 is CASSQQQLSGNTIYF. In DNA, the CDR3 is TGTGCCAGCAGCCAACAACAGCTCTCTGGAAACACCATATATTTT. This sequence joins TRBV14 and TRBJ1-3; no clear D. V was shortened by 2 bases and J by 0 bases, with 8 bases between the two germline ends. Germline CDR1 is SGHDN and CDR2 is FVKESK. CDR3 size: 15 residues. Full variable domain (outside the CDR3, taken from reference TRBV14 and TRBJ1-3): EAGVTQFPSHSVIEKGQTVTLRCDPISGHDNLYWYRRVMGKEIKFLLHFVKESKQDESGMPNNRFLAERTGGTYSTLKVQPAELEDSGVYFCASSQQQLSGNTIYFGEGSWLTVV.

The chain carries TRBV18 and TRBJ2-1; no firm D call. With 0 bases removed from V and 5 bases from J, the gap between germline ends came to 5 bases. CDR1 is KGHSH, CDR2 LQKENI, per germline. CDR3 size: 13 residues. CDR3 sequence (DNA): TGTGCCAGCTCACCACCGTCGGACAATGAGCAGTTCTTC. It specifies CASSPPSDNEQFF.

The CDR3 bases are TGTGCCAGCAGTTACTCAGCGGGGGCCATCCGCTATGGCTACACCTTC. Its translation is CASSYSAGAIRYGYTF. The J gene is TRBJ1-2, the V gene TRBV6-5, with D perhaps matching TRBD1 (6 bases). The V end was cut by 0 bases, the J end by 4 bases, with 15 bases between. The V gene's germline CDR1 is MNHEY and CDR2 SVGAGI. This CDR3 is 16 amino acids long.

The chain recombines TRBV12-3 or TRBV12-4 with TRBJ2-1; D is unresolved. V lost 4 bases to trimming and J lost 5 bases, with 9 bases between them. This CDR3 is 13 amino acids long. CDR3 amino acids: CASSSGGHNEQFF. The DNA for the CDR3 is TGTGCCAGCAGTTCCGGCGGCCACAATGAGCAGTTCTTC.

This chain uses TRBV19 with TRBJ1-1, with D tentatively TRBD1 (6 bases). Per germline, CDR1 LNHDA and CDR2 SQIVND (reference sequence). The length of the CDR3 is 15 residues. Trimming removed 6 bases at V and 1 base at J, with 15 bases between. The CDR3 region is CASRFPGQANTEAFF. The CDR3 DNA reads TGTGCCAGTAGATTTCCGGGACAAGCGAACACTGAAGCTTTCTTT. The variable domain in full, completed from reference TRBV19 and TRBJ1-1, reads DGGITQSPKYLFRKEGQNVTLSCEQNLNHDAMYWYRQDPGQGLRLIYYSQIVNDFQKGDIAEGYSVSREKKESFPLTVTSAQKNPTAFYLCASRFPGQANTEAFFGQGTRLTVV.

With regard to this clone: One base away lies a much larger clone, so this may be a sequencing read error. The chain joins TRBV7-8 to TRBJ2-7; 7 bases are shared with TRBD1. The CDR3 runs 13 residues. The ends lost 1 base at V and 5 bases at J; junction bases unmatched: 2. Germline CDR1 and CDR2: SGHVS and FQNEAQ. CDR3 residues: CASSLGQGDEQYF. CDR3 DNA sequence: TGTGCCAGCAGCTTAGGGCAGGGGGACGAGCAGTACTTC.

The chain uses TRBV9 and TRBJ1-1, with D unclear. The germline CDR1 and CDR2 sequences are SGDLS and YYNGEE. Trimming removed 4 bases from V and 3 bases from J, with 19 bases in between. This CDR3 spans 16 amino acids. The CDR3 is CASSLTGVDRDTEAFF. The CDR3 DNA is TGTGCCAGCAGCTTGACCGGGGTGGATCGTGACACTGAAGCTTTCTTT. The full variable domain, in which reference TRBV9 and TRBJ1-1 provide the parts outside the CDR3, is DSGVTQTPKHLITATGQRVTLRCSPRSGDLSVYWYQQSLDQGLQFLIQYYNGEERAKGNILERFSAQQFPDLHSELNLSSLELGDSALYFCASSLTGVDRDTEAFFGQGTRLTVV.

This chain joins TRBV11-2 and TRBJ1-3; a possible D gene is TRBD1 (5 bases). The CDR3 contains 14 residues. CDR1 SGHAT and CDR2 FQNNGV come from the germline V gene. V lost 3 bases and J 8 bases, leaving 14 bases between the germline ends. The CDR3: CASSLFREVDTIYF. The CDR3, as DNA: TGTGCCAGCAGCTTGTTCAGGGAGGTTGACACCATATATTTT.

V usage is TRBV5-6 and J usage is TRBJ2-3, with 15 nucleotides matching TRBD2. Looked up from germline, CDR1 is SGHDT and CDR2 is YYEEEE. Trimming at V came to 4 bases and at J to 2 bases, leaving 11 bases not matched to a gene. The CDR3 has 19 amino acids. CDR3 region: CASSPGTSGRRRSTDTQYF. The CDR3 DNA reads TGTGCCAGCAGCCCCGGGACTAGCGGGAGGCGACGATCCACAGATACGCAGTATTTT.

This sequence joins TRBV10-3 and TRBJ2-7, with 7 positions matching TRBD1. The CDR3 is made up of 12 amino acids. Losses at the gene ends were 4 bases for V and 5 bases for J; bases not matched to a gene: 2. Germline values: CDR1 ENHRY, CDR2 SYGVKD. The DNA of the CDR3 is TGTGCCATCAGTGGGGACAGCCACGAGCAGTACTTC. It encodes CAISGDSHEQYF.

The rearrangement uses TRBV20-1 and TRBJ2-1; D possibly corresponds to TRBD2 (6 bases). V was trimmed by 3 bases and J by 0 bases, leaving 12 bases between them. The CDR3 extends over 15 amino acids. The germline CDR1 and CDR2 sequences are DFQATT and SNEGSKA (reference sequence). CDR3 sequence: CSASRSGSSYNEQFF. The CDR3 nucleotides are TGCAGTGCTAGTCGTTCCGGGAGCTCCTACAATGAGCAGTTCTTC.

This clone was counted at least ten times. The DNA of the CDR3 is TGTGCCAGCAGCCAAGTGGACAGGGCAAGCAACTATGGCTACACCTTC. The encoded protein is CASSQVDRASNYGYTF. V usage is TRBV3-1 (or the pseudogene TRBV3-2) and J usage is TRBJ1-2, with 8 bases that match TRBD1. Per the germline V gene, CDR1 is LGHDT and CDR2 is YNNKEL (reference sequence). The ends lost 1 base at V and 2 bases at J; junction bases unmatched: 6. The CDR3 is made up of 16 amino acids.

This clone has just one count. The genes are TRBV14 and TRBJ1-1; tentative D call: TRBD1 (6 bases). This CDR3 is built from 13 residues. The germline CDR1 and CDR2 sequences are SGHDN and FVKESK. Deletions cut 6 bases from V and 0 bases from J, with 8 bases between. The CDR3 DNA reads as TGTGCCAGCAGTCAGGGGATGAACACTGAAGCTTTCTTT. It specifies CASSQGMNTEAFF.

The V call is TRBV18, the J call TRBJ1-2, with 7 bases that match TRBD1. This CDR3 is built from 15 residues. Germline CDR1 reads KGHSH; CDR2 reads LQKENI. Trimming removed 2 bases from V and 2 bases from J; junction bases left unmatched: 5. The CDR3 region is CASSPGQAPNYGYTF. The CDR3 DNA follows: TGTGCCAGCTCACCAGGACAGGCCCCGAACTATGGCTACACCTTC.

This clone has just one count. The J gene is TRBJ2-1, the V gene TRBV5-8; D is perhaps TRBD1 (7 bases). Germline V gene data show CDR1 as SGHTS and CDR2 as YDEGEE. Trimming took 4 bases from V and 2 from J, leaving 16 bases between them. The CDR3 has 16 residues. CDR3 region: CASSRGLGTAYNEQFF. DNA for the CDR3: TGTGCCAGCAGCCGGGGACTCGGGACAGCCTACAATGAGCAGTTCTTC.

This chain connects TRBV19 to TRBJ1-5, with 8 bases fitting TRBD1. The germline V gene has CDR1 LNHDA and CDR2 SQIVND (reference sequence). This CDR3 contains 14 residues. V trimming: 4 bases; J trimming: 2 bases; junction bases outside the gene matches: 1. CDR3 amino acids: CASSKQGGNQPQHF. The CDR3 coding sequence is TGTGCCAGTAGTAAACAGGGGGGCAATCAGCCCCAGCATTTT.

This clone was detected only a few times. J is TRBJ2-2 and V is TRBV5-6; 8 positions match TRBD1. This CDR3 spans 17 amino acids. Germline lookup yields CDR1 SGHDT and CDR2 YYEEEE. V gave up 1 base and J gave up 6 bases; unmatched junction bases: 11. The CDR3 spells CASSLFGQGARSGELFF. The CDR3 DNA reads TGTGCCAGCAGCTTGTTTGGGCAGGGGGCGCGATCCGGGGAGCTGTTTTTT.

This rearrangement joins TRBV9 to TRBJ1-3; D gene uncertain. This CDR3 has 14 residues. CDR1 and CDR2 (germline): SGDLS, YYNGEE. Trimming cost V 2 bases and J 8 bases, with 14 bases left between them. The CDR3 nucleotides are TGTGCCAGCAGCGTTGGGCCAACTGGCGACACCATATATTTT. Residues: CASSVGPTGDTIYF.

The chain combines TRBV19 with TRBJ1-2; D gene unclear. The germline V gene encodes CDR1 LNHDA and CDR2 SQIVND (reference sequence). The CDR3 covers 16 residues. V was cut by 2 bases and J by 4 bases, with 17 bases left in between. CDR3 DNA sequence: TGTGCCAGTAGTATAACGATCCCAGGAGGCAGCTATGGCTACACCTTC. It encodes CASSITIPGGSYGYTF. Drawing the rest from reference TRBV19 and TRBJ1-2, the complete variable domain is DGGITQSPKYLFRKEGQNVTLSCEQNLNHDAMYWYRQDPGQGLRLIYYSQIVNDFQKGDIAEGYSVSREKKESFPLTVTSAQKNPTAFYLCASSITIPGGSYGYTFGSGTRLTVV.